This entry describes one TCR beta chain. Time point specified: pretreatment peripheral blood. Patients suffered from locally advanced or metastatic urothelial carcinoma. The data belong to a study of PD-L1 blockade in urothelial cancer. In the study overall: Patients had undergone 0 to 3 prior chemotherapy regimens.

What went into each PCR as a spike was synthetic TCR analog templates. Repertoires were generated with immunoSEQ multiplex PCR, while TCRdb's copy carries only in-frame clones and drops some. Here the sample spans approximately 90,000 clones, about four fifths being singletons. Looked up from germline, CDR1 is MNHEY and CDR2 is SMNVEV (reference sequence). The CDR3 is 16 amino acids. The J segment lost 6 bases and the V segment lost 0 bases, leaving 5 bases of the junction unmatched. The TCR was taken from a man aged 60-69 years with urothelial cancer. This chain connects TRBV27 to TRBJ1-5; 10 nucleotides line up with TRBD1. The source was PBMCs, collected around atezolizumab (anti-PD-L1) treatment. The CDR3 DNA sequence: TGTGCCAGCAGTTTATCCTACGACAGGGGGCTTCAGCCCCAGCATTTT. It encodes CASSLSYDRGLQPQHF.